Listed below are T cell receptor beta chains from one sample, sequenced in a study of control samples from healthy donors and cancer patients. Generated by immunoSEQ multiplex PCR, the TCRdb table keeps only in-frame clones and is missing some. The repertoire consists of about 78,000 clones, with around nine tenths occurring once and the leading ten covering 7.6%. Sequenced: blood. Source of these receptors: an older woman in good health. CDR3s include the opening cysteine and the closing phenylalanine or tryptophan. The size of a clone is reported for some rows only, either as once, few or many, or as a class for expanded clones.

CDR3 length | V gene | clone size | CDR3 protein
14 | TRBV7-3 | - | CASSLTMRGTEAFF
15 | TRBV3-1/TRBV3-2 | - | CASSQLLSVTDTQYF
12 | TRBV12-3/TRBV12-4 | - | CASSLAGQGEAW
17 | TRBV19 | - | CASSPRTSARPGDEQFF
13 | TRBV7-2 | - | CASRMQGIGELFF
14 | TRBV10-1 | - | CASSESGSGNTIYF
14 | TRBV6-1 | once | CASSEWGGEQPQHF
16 | TRBV13 | - | CASSLGSLAAYNEQFF
15 | TRBV4-1 | - | CASSHLQLSGNTIYF
15 | TRBV24-1 | - | CATSDPTGLAGGQFF
17 | TRBV5-1 | once | CASSLVAGAGTGRTQYF
11 | TRBV5-1 | - | CASSWNNEQFF
13 | TRBV5-6 | - | CASSFSGKETQYF
14 | TRBV5-1 | - | CASSLDLQVYGYTF
15 | TRBV4-1 | - | CASSLTSGSSYEQYF
15 | TRBV10-2 | few | CASTESRGLPYEQYF
19 | TRBV30 | - | CAWSFGTSGQVGGTDTQYF
13 | TRBV19 | - | CASSERPRQGYTF
18 | TRBV18 | - | CASSPRSTLGTGGTEAFF
12 | TRBV30 | - | CAWSGGDNEQFF
14 | TRBV6-6 | - | CASSSQGDGYEQYF
14 | TRBV5-1 | - | CASSSQGGGTEAFF
15 | TRBV6-6 | - | CASSSSTGDENEQYF
13 | TRBV6-5 | - | CASSSTWDQPQHF
12 | TRBV7-9 | - | CASSRTGAEAFF
17 | TRBV6-1 | - | CASSDAGLAGGEGEQFF
14 | TRBV10-3 | - | CAISSGTGNNEQFF
15 | TRBV30 | - | CAWRLRQGGLFGYTF
15 | TRBV3-1/TRBV3-2 | - | CARRAVVQGKNIQYF
18 | TRBV6-4 | - | CASSDPRNRPGRDYGYTF
11 | TRBV5-6 | - | CASSLRETQYF
18 | TRBV27 | once | CASSLHLGLAANTGELFF
15 | TRBV7-2 | - | CASTEYQGGQETQYF
13 | TRBV6-5 | - | CASSSGWGLEQYF
19 | TRBV5-1 | - | CASSPGRLAGVTSYNEQFF
14 | TRBV5-4 | once | CASSLKASNYGYTF
15 | TRBV10-3 | - | CAISESRSGSNEQFF
15 | TRBV27 | - | CASIPTGRKAYEQYF
18 | TRBV5-1 | - | CASSPGQGGTTTNEKLFF
15 | TRBV7-8 | few | CASSSRRDSGTEAFF
15 | TRBV19 | - | CASSSQGTGNTEAFF
12 | TRBV6-5 | - | CASRSGNYGYTF
13 | TRBV7-2 | - | CASSARLGPGYTF
13 | TRBV12-3/TRBV12-4 | - | CASSLRGDNEQFF
13 | TRBV5-1 | - | CASSVGQGFPLHF
15 | TRBV28 | - | CASRRTLSGSYEQYF
13 | TRBV2 | - | CASTLDTNTEAFF
18 | TRBV7-8 | once | CASSLKRPGLEFQETQYF
23 | TRBV19 | - | CASSIGGLNQGLLAWGVTGELFF
12 | TRBV29-1 | - | CSGGRVVNEAFF
14 | TRBV4-1 | - | CASSLGQPGNTIYF
14 | TRBV6-5 | - | CASSYGGAKTEAFF
15 | TRBV19 | - | CASSISGRVAQPQHF